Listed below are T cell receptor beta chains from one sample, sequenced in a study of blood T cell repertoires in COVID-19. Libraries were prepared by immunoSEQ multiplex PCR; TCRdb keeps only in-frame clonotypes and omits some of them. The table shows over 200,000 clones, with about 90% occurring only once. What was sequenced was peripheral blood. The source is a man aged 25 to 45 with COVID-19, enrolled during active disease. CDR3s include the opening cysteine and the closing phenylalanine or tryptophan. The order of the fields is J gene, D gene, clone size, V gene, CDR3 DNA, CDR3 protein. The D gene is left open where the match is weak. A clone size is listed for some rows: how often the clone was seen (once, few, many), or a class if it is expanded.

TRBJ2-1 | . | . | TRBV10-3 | TGTGCCATCAGTGGGGTCTCGGGGAAGAGCTCCTACAATGAGCAGTTCTTC | CAISGVSGKSSYNEQFF
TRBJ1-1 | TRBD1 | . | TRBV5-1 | TGCGCCAGCAGTTCTGGGACAGGGAGGCGTACTGAAGCTTTCTTT | CASSSGTGRRTEAFF
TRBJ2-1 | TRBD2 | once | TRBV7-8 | TGTGCCAGCAGCTTAGACACAGCGGGGGGGCGGTATGAGCAGTTCTTC | CASSLDTAGGRYEQFF
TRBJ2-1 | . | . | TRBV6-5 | TGTGCCAGCAGTTACTCCCACGAGAATGAGCAGTTCTTC | CASSYSHENEQFF
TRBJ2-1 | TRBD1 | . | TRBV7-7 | TGTGCCAGCAGCTCGGGGACAGGGACCTACAATGAGCAGTTCTTC | CASSSGTGTYNEQFF
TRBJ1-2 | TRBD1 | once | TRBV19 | TGTGCCAGTAGTATAAAGGCAGGGGGTTATGGCTACACCTTC | CASSIKAGGYGYTF
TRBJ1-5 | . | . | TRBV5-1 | TGCGCCAGCAGCCTGGACATGGCTAGCAATCAGCCCCAGCATTTT | CASSLDMASNQPQHF
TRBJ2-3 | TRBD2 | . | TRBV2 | TGTGCCAGTGAAACGGCTAGCGGGGGCACAGATACGCAGTATTTT | CASETASGGTDTQYF
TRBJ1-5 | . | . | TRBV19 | TGTGCCAGTAAGGTACGGACACCCAATCAGCCCCAGCATTTT | CASKVRTPNQPQHF
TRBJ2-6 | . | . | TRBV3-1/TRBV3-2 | TGTGCCACCGGAAGATCAGGGGCCTCTGGGGCCAACGTCCTGACTTTC | CATGRSGASGANVLTF
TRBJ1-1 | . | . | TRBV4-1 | TGCGCCAGCAGCCAAGTGAAGGGGACTGAAGCTTTCTTT | CASSQVKGTEAFF
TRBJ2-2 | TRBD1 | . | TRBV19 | TGTGCCGTAGGTCAAACACGGACAGGCAAGAACACCGGGGAGCTGTTTTTT | CAVGQTRTGKNTGELFF
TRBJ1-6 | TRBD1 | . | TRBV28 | TGTGCCAGCAGTTTAGGACAGGCGACTTATAATTCACCCCTCCACTTT | CASSLGQATYNSPLHF
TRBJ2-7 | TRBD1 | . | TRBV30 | TGTGCCTGGAGTACCGGGACAGGGGTAGGGTACGAGCAGTACTTC | CAWSTGTGVGYEQYF
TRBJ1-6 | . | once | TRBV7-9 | TGTGCCAGCAGCCCCGTGGCGGCCTATAATTCACCCCTCCACTTT | CASSPVAAYNSPLHF
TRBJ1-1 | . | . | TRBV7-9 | TGTGCCAGCAGCTTAGGGGGCAGGGCTGAAGCTTTCTTT | CASSLGGRAEAFF
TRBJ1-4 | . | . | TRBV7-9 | TGTGCCAGCAGCTTCGGACAGACTAATGAAAAACTGTTTTTT | CASSFGQTNEKLFF
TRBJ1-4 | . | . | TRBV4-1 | TGCGCCAGCAGCCAAGTCGGTGAAAAACTGTTTTTT | CASSQVGEKLFF